This T cell receptor (beta chain) was sequenced for a study of shared clonotypes between healthy human individuals. A word on this clone: Its cognate antigen is unknown.

Assay: immunoSEQ multiplex PCR; the TCRdb copy retains only in-frame clones and omits some. The data show about 79,000 clones, roughly two thirds seen once. CDR3 length: 13 residues. The V and J ends lost 4 bases and 6 bases, in that order; junction bases with no gene match: 3. The V gene's germline CDR1 is KGHSH and CDR2 LQKENI. Regarding the study as a whole: Non-shared clonotypes had lower generation probabilities than those shared by all four donors. Large sequencing depth failed to make sorted-subset sequencing complete, rarefaction showed. The authors expected sequencing depth to affect clonotype sharing among donors.

The sequencing sample was made of memory CD8+ T cells sorted from blood. Subset noted: CD45RO+ cells pooled with CCR7-negative TemRA cells. The sequence was collected from a man aged 30 to 39 in good health. This chain links TRBV18 with TRBJ1-1; 9 bases fit TRBD1. This CDR3 is CASSLGTGSEAFF. The CDR3 DNA reads TGTGCCAGCTCACTAGGGACAGGGTCTGAAGCTTTCTTT.